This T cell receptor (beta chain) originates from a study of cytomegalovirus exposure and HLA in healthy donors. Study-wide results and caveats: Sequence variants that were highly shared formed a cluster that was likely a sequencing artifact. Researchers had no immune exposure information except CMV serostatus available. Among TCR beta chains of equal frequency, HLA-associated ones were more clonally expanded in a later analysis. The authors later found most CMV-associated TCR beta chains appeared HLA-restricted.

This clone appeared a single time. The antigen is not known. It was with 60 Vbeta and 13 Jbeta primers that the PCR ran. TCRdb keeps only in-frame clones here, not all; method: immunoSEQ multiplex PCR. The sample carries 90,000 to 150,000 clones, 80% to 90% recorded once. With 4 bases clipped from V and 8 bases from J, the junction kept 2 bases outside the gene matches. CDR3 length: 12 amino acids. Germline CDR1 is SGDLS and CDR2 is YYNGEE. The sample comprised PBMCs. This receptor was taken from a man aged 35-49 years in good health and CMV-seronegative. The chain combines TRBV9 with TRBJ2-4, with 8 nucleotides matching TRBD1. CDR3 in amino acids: CASSTTGDIQYF. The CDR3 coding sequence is TGTGCCAGCAGCACGACAGGGGACATTCAGTACTTC.